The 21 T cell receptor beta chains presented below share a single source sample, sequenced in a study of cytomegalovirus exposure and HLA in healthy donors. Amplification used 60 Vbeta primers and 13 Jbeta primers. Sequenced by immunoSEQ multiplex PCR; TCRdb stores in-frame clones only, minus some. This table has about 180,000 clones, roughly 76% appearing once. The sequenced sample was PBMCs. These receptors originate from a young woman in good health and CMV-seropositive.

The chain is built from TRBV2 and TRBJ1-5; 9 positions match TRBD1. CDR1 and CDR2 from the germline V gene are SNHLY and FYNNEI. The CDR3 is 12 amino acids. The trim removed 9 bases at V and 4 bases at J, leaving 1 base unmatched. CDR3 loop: CARGTGNQPQHF. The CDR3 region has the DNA TGTGCCAGGGGGACAGGGAATCAGCCCCAGCATTTT.

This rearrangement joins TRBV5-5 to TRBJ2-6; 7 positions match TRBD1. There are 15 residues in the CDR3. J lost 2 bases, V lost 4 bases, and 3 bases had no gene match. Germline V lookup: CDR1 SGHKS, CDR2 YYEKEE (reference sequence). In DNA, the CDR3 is TGTGCCAGCAGCGTCACAGGGGCTGGGGCCAACGTCCTGACTTTC. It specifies CASSVTGAGANVLTF. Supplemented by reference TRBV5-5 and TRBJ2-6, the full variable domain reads DAGVTQSPTHLIKTRGQQVTLRCSPISGHKSVSWYQQVLGQGPQFIFQYYEKEERGRGNFPDRFSARQFPNYSSELNVNALLLGDSALYLCASSVTGAGANVLTFGAGSRLTVL.

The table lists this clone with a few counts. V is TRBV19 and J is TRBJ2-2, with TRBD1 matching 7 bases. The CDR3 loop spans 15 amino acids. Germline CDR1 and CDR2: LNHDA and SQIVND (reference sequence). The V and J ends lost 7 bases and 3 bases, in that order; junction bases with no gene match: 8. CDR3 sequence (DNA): TGTGCCAGTAAGGACACTACAGGGGACACCGGGGAGCTGTTTTTT. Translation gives CASKDTTGDTGELFF.

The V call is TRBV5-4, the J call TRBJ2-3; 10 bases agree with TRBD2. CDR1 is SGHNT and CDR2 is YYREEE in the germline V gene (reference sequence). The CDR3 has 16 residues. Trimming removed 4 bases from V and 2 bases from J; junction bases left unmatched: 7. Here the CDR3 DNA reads TGTGCCAGCAGCGACCTACTAGCGGGGAACACAGATACGCAGTATTTT. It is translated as CASSDLLAGNTDTQYF.

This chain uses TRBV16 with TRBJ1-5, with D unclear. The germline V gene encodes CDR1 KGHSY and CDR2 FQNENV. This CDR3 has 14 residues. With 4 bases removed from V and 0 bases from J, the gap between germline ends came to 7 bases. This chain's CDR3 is CASSRDISNQPQHF. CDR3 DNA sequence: TGTGCCAGCAGCCGAGATATTAGCAATCAGCCCCAGCATTTT.

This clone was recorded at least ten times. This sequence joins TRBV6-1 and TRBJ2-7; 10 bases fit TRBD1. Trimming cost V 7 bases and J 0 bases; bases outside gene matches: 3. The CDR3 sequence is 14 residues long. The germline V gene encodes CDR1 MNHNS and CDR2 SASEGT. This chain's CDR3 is CASNRDRGSYEQYF. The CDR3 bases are TGTGCCAGCAACCGGGACAGGGGCTCCTACGAGCAGTACTTC.

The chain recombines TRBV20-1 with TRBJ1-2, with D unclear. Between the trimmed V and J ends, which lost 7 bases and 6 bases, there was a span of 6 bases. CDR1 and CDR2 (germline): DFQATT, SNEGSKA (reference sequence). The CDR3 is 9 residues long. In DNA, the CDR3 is TGCAGTGGCGTAGATGGCTACACCTTC. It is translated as CSGVDGYTF.

The CDR3 DNA is TGTGCCAGTAACCCAGGTTACAGCAATCAGCCCCAGCATTTT. Protein product: CASNPGYSNQPQHF. This chain links TRBV19 with TRBJ1-5; D remains ambiguous. Germline V lookup: CDR1 LNHDA, CDR2 SQIVND (reference sequence). This CDR3 is 14 amino acids long. V dropped 7 bases and J dropped 1 base, with 11 bases sitting between them.

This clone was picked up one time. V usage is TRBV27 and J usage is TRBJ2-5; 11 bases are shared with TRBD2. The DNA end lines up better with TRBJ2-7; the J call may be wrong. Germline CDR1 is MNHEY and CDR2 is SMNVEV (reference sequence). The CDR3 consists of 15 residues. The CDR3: CASSSRLAGSYEQYF. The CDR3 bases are TGTGCCAGCAGTTCCCGACTAGCGGGGTCCTACGAGCAGTACTTC.

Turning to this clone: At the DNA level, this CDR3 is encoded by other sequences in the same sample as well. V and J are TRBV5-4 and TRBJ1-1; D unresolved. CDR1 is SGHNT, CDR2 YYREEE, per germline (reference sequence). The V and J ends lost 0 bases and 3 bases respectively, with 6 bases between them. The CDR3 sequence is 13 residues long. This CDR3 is CASSLERDTEAFF. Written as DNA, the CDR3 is TGTGCCAGCAGCTTGGAGAGGGACACTGAAGCTTTCTTT.

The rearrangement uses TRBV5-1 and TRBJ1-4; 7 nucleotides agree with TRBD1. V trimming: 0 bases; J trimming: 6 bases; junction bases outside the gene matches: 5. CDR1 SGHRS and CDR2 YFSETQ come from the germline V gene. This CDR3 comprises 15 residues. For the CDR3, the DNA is TGCGCCAGCAGCTTGGGGACAGGTCATGATGAAAAACTGTTTTTT. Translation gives CASSLGTGHDEKLFF.

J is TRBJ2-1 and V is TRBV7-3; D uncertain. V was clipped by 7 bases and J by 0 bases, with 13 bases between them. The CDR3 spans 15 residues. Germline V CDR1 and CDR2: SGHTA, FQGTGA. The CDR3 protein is CASTPRASSYNEQFF. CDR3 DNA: TGTGCCAGCACCCCCCGAGCTAGCTCCTACAATGAGCAGTTCTTC. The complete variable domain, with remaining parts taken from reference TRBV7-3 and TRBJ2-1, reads GAGVSQTPSNKVTEKGKYVELRCDPISGHTALYWYRQSLGQGPEFLIYFQGTGAADDSGLPNDRFFAVRPEGSVSTLKIQRTERGDSAVYLCASTPRASSYNEQFFGPGTRLTVL.

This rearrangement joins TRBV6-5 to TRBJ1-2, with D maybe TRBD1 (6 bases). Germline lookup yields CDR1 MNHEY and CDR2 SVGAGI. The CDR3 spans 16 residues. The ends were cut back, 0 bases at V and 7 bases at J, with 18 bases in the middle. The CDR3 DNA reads TGTGCCAGCAGTTACTCGTCGTCAGGGGAGTTTGGTGGCTACACCTTC. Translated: CASSYSSSGEFGGYTF.

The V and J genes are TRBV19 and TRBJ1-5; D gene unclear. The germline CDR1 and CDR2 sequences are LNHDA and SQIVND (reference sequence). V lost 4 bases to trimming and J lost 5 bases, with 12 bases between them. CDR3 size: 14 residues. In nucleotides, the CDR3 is TGTGCCAGTAGTACACAGCGCGGGGATCAGCCCCAGCATTTT. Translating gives CASSTQRGDQPQHF.

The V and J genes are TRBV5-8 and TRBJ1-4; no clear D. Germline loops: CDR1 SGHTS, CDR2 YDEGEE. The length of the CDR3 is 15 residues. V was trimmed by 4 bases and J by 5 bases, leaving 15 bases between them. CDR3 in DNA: TGTGCCAGCAGCGACCGAGGACGGGGAAATGAAAAACTGTTTTTT. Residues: CASSDRGRGNEKLFF.

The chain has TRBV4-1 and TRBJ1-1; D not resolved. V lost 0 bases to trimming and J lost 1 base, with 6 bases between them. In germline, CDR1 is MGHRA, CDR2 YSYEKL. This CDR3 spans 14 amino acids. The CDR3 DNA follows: TGCGCCAGCAGCCAAGAGGGCAGGAACACTGAAGCTTTCTTT. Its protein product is CASSQEGRNTEAFF.

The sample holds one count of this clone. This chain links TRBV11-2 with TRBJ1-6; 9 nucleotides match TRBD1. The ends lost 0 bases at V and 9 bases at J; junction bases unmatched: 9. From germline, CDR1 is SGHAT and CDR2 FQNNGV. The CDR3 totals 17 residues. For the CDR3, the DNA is TGTGCCAGCAGCTTAGATACGGACGGGACAGGGAGTTCACCCCTCCACTTT. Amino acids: CASSLDTDGTGSSPLHF. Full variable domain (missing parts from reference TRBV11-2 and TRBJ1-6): EAGVAQSPRYKIIEKRQSVAFWCNPISGHATLYWYQQILGQGPKLLIQFQNNGVVDDSQLPKDRFSAERLKGVDSTLKIQPAKLEDSAVYLCASSLDTDGTGSSPLHFGNGTRLTVT.

This CDR3 is CASSFAGREGKETQYF. In DNA, the CDR3 is TGTGCCAGCAGCTTTGCGGGTCGAGAAGGGAAAGAGACCCAGTACTTC. V is TRBV7-9 and J is TRBJ2-5, with D possibly matching TRBD2 (5 bases). V lost 3 bases and J 3 bases, leaving 17 bases between the germline ends. This CDR3 has 16 amino acids. Per the germline V gene, CDR1 is SEHNR and CDR2 is FQNEAQ (reference sequence).

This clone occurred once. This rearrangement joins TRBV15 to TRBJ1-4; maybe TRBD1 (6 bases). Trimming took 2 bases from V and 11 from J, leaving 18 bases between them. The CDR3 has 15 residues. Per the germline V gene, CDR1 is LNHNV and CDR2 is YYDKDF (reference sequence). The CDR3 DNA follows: TGTGCCACCAGCAGACTCCGACAGGACCCCAAGAAACTGTTTTTT. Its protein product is CATSRLRQDPKKLFF.

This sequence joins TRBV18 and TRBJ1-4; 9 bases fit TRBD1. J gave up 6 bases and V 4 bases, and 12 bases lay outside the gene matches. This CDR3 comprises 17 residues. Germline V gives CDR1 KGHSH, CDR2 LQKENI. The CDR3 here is CASSRYPGQGEDEKLFF. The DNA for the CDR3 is TGTGCCAGCTCACGTTATCCGGGACAGGGTGAGGATGAAAAACTGTTTTTT.

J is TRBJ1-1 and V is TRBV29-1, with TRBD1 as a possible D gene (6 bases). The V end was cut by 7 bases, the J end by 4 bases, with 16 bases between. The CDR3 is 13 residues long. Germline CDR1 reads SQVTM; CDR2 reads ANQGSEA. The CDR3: CSGKQGVTTEAFF. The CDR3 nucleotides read TGCAGCGGTAAACAGGGAGTCACCACTGAAGCTTTCTTT.